A single sample is the source of the 24 T cell receptor beta chains below, sequenced in a study of control samples from healthy donors and cancer patients. Here immunoSEQ multiplex PCR was the method, and the copy in TCRdb shows in-frame clones only, minus some. The table lists roughly 130,000 clones, around nine tenths of them singletons. The source material was blood. The receptors shown here come from a man aged 18 to 30 in good health.

The rearrangement joins TRBV16 to TRBJ2-1; 8 nucleotides match TRBD1. The CDR3 sequence is 15 residues long. Germline CDR1 reads KGHSY; CDR2 reads FQNENV. With V trimmed by 1 base and J by 5 bases, 4 bases remained unmatched. In DNA, the CDR3 is TGTGCCAGCAGCCAATTGCAGGGGGCCGACAATGAGCAGTTCTTC. It specifies CASSQLQGADNEQFF.

V usage is TRBV7-2 and J usage is TRBJ2-6; the D gene is possibly TRBD2 (5 bases). Deletions cut 5 bases from V and 1 base from J, with 12 bases between. CDR1 and CDR2 from the germline V gene are SGHTA and FQGNSA. This CDR3 has 16 amino acids. As DNA, the CDR3 is TGTGCCAGCAGCCCCCGGACTGGGTCTGGGGCCAACGTCCTGACTTTC. It encodes CASSPRTGSGANVLTF.

This clone was counted a few times. The chain combines TRBV6-1 with TRBJ2-3, with 9 bases that match TRBD2. The J segment lost 2 bases and the V segment lost 2 bases, leaving 2 bases of the junction unmatched. The CDR3 has 15 residues. Germline loops: CDR1 MNHNS, CDR2 SASEGT. The CDR3 DNA is TGTGCCAGCAGTGAATTAGCGGGGGCCACAGATACGCAGTATTTT. This gives the protein CASSELAGATDTQYF.

CDR3 sequence: CASSLGQKPYEQYV. The DNA for the CDR3 is TGTGCCAGCAGTCTAGGACAGAAACCCTACGAGCAGTACGTC. This rearrangement joins TRBV6-2 or TRBV6-3 to TRBJ2-7, with D perhaps matching TRBD1 (6 bases). Trimming pared 5 bases from V and 2 bases from J, leaving 13 bases between. The germline V gene encodes CDR1 MNHEY and CDR2 SVGEGT. This CDR3 is 14 amino acids long.

V is TRBV28 and J is TRBJ1-1; D uncertain. CDR1 is MDHEN and CDR2 is SYDVKM in the germline V gene. The V gene lost 4 bases and the J gene lost 3 bases, with 6 bases spanning the gap. CDR3 size: 12 residues. Written as DNA, the CDR3 is TGTGCCAGCAGTTCCCCGGACACTGAAGCTTTCTTT. Encoded protein: CASSSPDTEAFF.

The gene calls are TRBV6-5 and TRBJ1-1; perhaps TRBD1 as D (6 bases). Germline CDR1 and CDR2: MNHEY and SVGAGI. V was clipped by 6 bases and J by 2 bases, with 16 bases between them. The CDR3 consists of 15 residues. CDR3: CASSVKTGGNTEAFF. CDR3 nucleotides: TGTGCCAGCAGCGTTAAGACAGGAGGCAACACTGAAGCTTTCTTT.

V is TRBV28 and J is TRBJ1-5; TRBD1 matches at 8 bases. The junction had 7 bases not matched to a gene; V was cut back by 5 bases and J by 7 bases. The CDR3 contains 14 residues. The germline CDR1 and CDR2 sequences are MDHEN and SYDVKM. The CDR3 loop is CASSLLDRVQPQHF. The CDR3 DNA follows: TGTGCCAGCAGTCTTCTGGACAGGGTGCAGCCCCAGCATTTT.

The chain carries TRBV6-1 and TRBJ1-6; D is possibly TRBD1 (5 bases). The V gene lost 3 bases and the J gene lost 4 bases, with 10 bases spanning the gap. CDR1 is MNHNS, CDR2 SASEGT, per germline. This CDR3 is built from 15 residues. CDR3 nucleotides: TGTGCCAGCAGTGAGACAGATGATTATAATTCACCCCTCCACTTT. Its translation is CASSETDDYNSPLHF.

A single count supports this clone. The rearrangement uses TRBV7-2 and TRBJ2-1, with D perhaps matching TRBD1 or TRBD2 (6 bases each). V lost 1 base, J lost 6 bases, and 10 bases lay in between. Germline V gene data show CDR1 as SGHTA and CDR2 as FQGNSA. The CDR3 has 14 residues. CDR3 DNA: TGTGCCAGCAGCTTAGTTGGGGGGCCCAATGAGCAGTTCTTC. It yields the protein CASSLVGGPNEQFF.

The chain has TRBV5-1 and TRBJ2-3, with TRBD1 identical over 7 bases. V lost 2 bases, J lost 2 bases, and 5 bases stayed unmatched. Germline V gene lookup returns CDR1 SGHRS and CDR2 YFSETQ. The CDR3 sequence is 15 residues long. The CDR3 DNA reads TGCGCCAGCAGCTTAAGGGACAGCTCCACAGATACGCAGTATTTT. This encodes CASSLRDSSTDTQYF.

This sequence joins TRBV13 and TRBJ2-7; tentative D call: TRBD1 (6 bases). The CDR3 sequence is 13 residues long. Germline V gene data show CDR1 as PRHDT and CDR2 as FYEKMQ (reference sequence). V was trimmed by 4 bases and J by 7 bases, leaving 14 bases between them. CDR3 DNA sequence: TGTGCCAGCAGCTCTCAGGGGACGAGAGAGCAGTACTTC. It yields the protein CASSSQGTREQYF.

This clone was seen a few times. The chain joins TRBV7-2 to TRBJ2-5; 7 bases agree with TRBD2. The ends lost 2 bases at V and 1 base at J; junction bases unmatched: 4. The CDR3 sequence is 15 residues long. Germline values: CDR1 SGHTA, CDR2 FQGNSA. CDR3 DNA: TGTGCCAGCAGCTTAACGGGGGGACGCCAAGAGACCCAGTACTTC. Translation gives CASSLTGGRQETQYF.

The rearrangement uses TRBV9 and TRBJ1-2; weak D call: TRBD1 (5 bases). The CDR3 sequence is 16 residues long. V lost 0 bases and J lost 4, with 16 bases in between. Germline V gene data show CDR1 as SGDLS and CDR2 as YYNGEE. The CDR3 loop is CASSVGGGGGSYGYTF. Written as DNA, the CDR3 is TGTGCCAGCAGCGTAGGGGGTGGGGGAGGATCCTATGGCTACACCTTC.

The chain combines TRBV25-1 with TRBJ1-3, with TRBD1 as a possible D gene (6 bases). V was shortened by 4 bases and J by 4 bases, with 11 bases between the two germline ends. The CDR3 runs 14 residues. Germline V CDR1 and CDR2: MGHDK, SYGVNS. The CDR3, as DNA: TGTGCCAGCAGTGGGGGGCTAGACGGAAACACCATATATTTT. As protein: CASSGGLDGNTIYF.

This clone was recorded only once. The chain combines TRBV12-5 with TRBJ2-1; the match to TRBD2 covers 9 bases. CDR1 is LGHNT, CDR2 FRNRAP, per germline. The CDR3 has 14 residues. V shed 8 bases and J 0 bases; nucleotides not matched to a gene: 2. The CDR3: CASYSGSSYNEQFF. CDR3 nucleotide sequence: TGTGCTAGTTATAGCGGGAGCTCCTACAATGAGCAGTTCTTC.

The chain couples TRBV11-3 to TRBJ1-2; 7 positions agree with TRBD1. This CDR3 has 13 amino acids. The V gene's germline CDR1 is SGHNT and CDR2 YENEEA. The CDR3 DNA follows: TGTGCTGGGGGGGACAGCAAGGACTATGGCTACACCTTC. The encoded protein is CAGGDSKDYGYTF.

The chain links TRBV15 to TRBJ2-1, with 9 bases lining up with TRBD2. The CDR3 is 21 residues long. The V and J ends lost 1 base and 5 bases, in that order; junction bases with no gene match: 21. Germline V gives CDR1 LNHNV, CDR2 YYDKDF (reference sequence). The CDR3 DNA reads as TGTGCCACCAGCAGAGTCGGCGGGAGGGCTGGGCCCAGGGCCCCAGACAATGAGCAGTTCTTC. Protein product: CATSRVGGRAGPRAPDNEQFF. The whole variable domain, filled in from reference TRBV15 and TRBJ2-1, reads DAMVIQNPRYQVTQFGKPVTLSCSQTLNHNVMYWYQQKSSQAPKLLFHYYDKDFNNEADTPDNFQSRRPNTSFCFLDIRSPGLGDTAMYLCATSRVGGRAGPRAPDNEQFFGPGTRLTVL.

This chain links TRBV23-1 with TRBJ2-7, with TRBD1 matching over 7 bases. TRBV23-1 has ORF status, its function being uncertain. The CDR3 contains 19 residues. V shed 0 bases, J shed 0 bases, and the junction held 14 bases outside the gene matches. Written as DNA, the CDR3 is TGCGCCAGCAGTCAATCCTCCTCCATTCCGGGACAGAGCTCCTACGAGCAGTACTTC. Translated, it gives CASSQSSSIPGQSSYEQYF.

This rearrangement joins TRBV6-6 to TRBJ2-1, with TRBD2 matching over 11 bases. The length of the CDR3 is 19 residues. V gave up 5 bases and J gave up 8 bases; unmatched junction bases: 20. The germline V gene has CDR1 MNHNY and CDR2 SVGAGI (reference sequence). The CDR3 nucleotides read TGTGCCAGCAGTCATGGGGGACAGATCGTTAGCGGGAGGGGCGATGAGCAGTTCTTC. It translates to CASSHGGQIVSGRGDEQFF.

The genes are TRBV9 and TRBJ2-1; tentatively, D is TRBD2 (5 bases). The CDR3 has 11 amino acids. The germline V gene encodes CDR1 SGDLS and CDR2 YYNGEE. V was shortened by 7 bases and J by 6 bases, with 8 bases between the two germline ends. CDR3 residues: CASGSFNEQFF. The CDR3, as DNA: TGTGCCAGCGGGAGTTTCAATGAGCAGTTCTTC.

In DNA form, the CDR3 reads TGTGCCAGCAGCGACTGGACTAGCGGGAGGTACGGCACAGATACGCAGTATTTT. Its translation: CASSDWTSGRYGTDTQYF. The gene calls are TRBV11-2 and TRBJ2-3, with 14 positions matching TRBD2. Per germline, CDR1 SGHAT and CDR2 FQNNGV. V lost 5 bases and J lost 1; bases outside the gene matches: 8. The CDR3 runs to 18 residues. The full variable domain, its missing parts supplied by reference TRBV11-2 and TRBJ2-3, is EAGVAQSPRYKIIEKRQSVAFWCNPISGHATLYWYQQILGQGPKLLIQFQNNGVVDDSQLPKDRFSAERLKGVDSTLKIQPAKLEDSAVYLCASSDWTSGRYGTDTQYFGPGTRLTVL.

The chain carries TRBV28 and TRBJ2-7, with D perhaps being TRBD1 or TRBD2 (6 bases each). V was shortened by 8 bases and J by 2 bases, with 13 bases between the two germline ends. Germline V gene sequence: CDR1 MDHEN, CDR2 SYDVKM. The CDR3 has 13 amino acids. This chain's CDR3 is CASRRGTPYEQYF. As DNA, the CDR3 is TGTGCCAGCCGGAGGGGGACTCCCTACGAGCAGTACTTC.

CDR3 sequence: CASSYSRGGQETQYF. In DNA, the CDR3 is TGTGCCAGCAGTTACAGCAGGGGAGGGCAAGAGACCCAGTACTTC. V is TRBV6-5 and J is TRBJ2-5, with D possibly being TRBD2 (7 bases). The CDR3 extends over 15 amino acids. Trimming removed 2 bases from V and 2 bases from J, with 12 bases in between. The germline V gene has CDR1 MNHEY and CDR2 SVGAGI.

The chain has TRBV12-3 or TRBV12-4 and TRBJ1-1; D may be TRBD1 (6 bases). V gave up 2 bases and J gave up 9 bases, with 13 bases separating them. This CDR3 spans 13 amino acids. The CDR3 is CASSLSQGWQAFF. CDR3 DNA sequence: TGTGCCAGCAGTTTATCGCAGGGGTGGCAAGCTTTCTTT.